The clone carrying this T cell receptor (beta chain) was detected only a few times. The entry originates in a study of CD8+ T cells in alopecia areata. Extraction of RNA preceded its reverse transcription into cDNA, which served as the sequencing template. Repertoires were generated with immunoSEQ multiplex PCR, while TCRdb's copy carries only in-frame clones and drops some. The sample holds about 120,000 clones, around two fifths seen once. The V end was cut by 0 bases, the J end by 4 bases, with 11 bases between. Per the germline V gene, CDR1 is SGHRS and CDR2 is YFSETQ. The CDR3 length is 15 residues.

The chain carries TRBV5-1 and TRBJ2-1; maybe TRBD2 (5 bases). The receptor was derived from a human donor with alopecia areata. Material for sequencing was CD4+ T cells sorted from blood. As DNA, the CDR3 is TGCGCCAGCAGCTTGGAGAGCGGAACTTACAATGAGCAGTTCTTC. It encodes CASSLESGTYNEQFF.